Listed here are 6 T cell receptor beta chains from one sample, sequenced in a study of cytomegalovirus exposure and HLA in healthy donors. Primers included in the PCR were 60 Vbeta and 13 Jbeta primers. Libraries were prepared by immunoSEQ multiplex PCR; TCRdb keeps only in-frame clonotypes and omits some of them. The sample has approximately 100,000 clones; 65% to 80% are singletons. The specimen sequenced was PBMCs. These receptor sequences come from a woman between 40 and 50 years old in good health and CMV-seronegative.

The chain combines TRBV7-2 with TRBJ2-2, with unresolved D. The CDR3 sequence is 14 residues long. V lost 3 bases and J 3 bases, leaving 8 bases between the germline ends. Germline CDR1 and CDR2: SGHTA and FQGNSA. The chain's CDR3 is CASSFSRDTGELFF. DNA of the CDR3: TGTGCCAGCAGCTTTTCGCGAGACACCGGGGAGCTGTTTTTT.

V usage is TRBV15 and J usage is TRBJ2-5, with D perhaps TRBD2 (7 bases). The germline V gene has CDR1 LNHNV and CDR2 YYDKDF (reference sequence). CDR3 length equals 15 residues. V lost 4 bases to trimming and J lost 4 bases, with 16 bases between them. The CDR3 region is CATSIYGGPGETQYF. The CDR3 DNA is TGTGCCACCAGCATATACGGGGGGCCGGGAGAGACCCAGTACTTC.

The chain carries TRBV30 and TRBJ2-4; 7 positions agree with TRBD1. CDR1 is GTSNPN, CDR2 SVGIG, per germline (reference sequence). The CDR3 spans 21 residues. The J segment lost 0 bases and the V segment lost 3 bases, leaving 23 bases of the junction unmatched. The CDR3 loop reads CAWSAAPRGQYGALAKNIQYF. For the CDR3, the DNA is TGTGCCTGGAGCGCAGCCCCTAGGGGACAGTACGGTGCTCTAGCCAAAAACATTCAGTACTTC. Complete variable domain (other parts from reference TRBV30 and TRBJ2-4): SQTIHQWPATLVQPVGSPLSLECTVEGTSNPNLYWYRQAAGRGLQLLFYSVGIGQISSEVPQNLSASRPQDRQFILSSKKLLLSDSGFYLCAWSAAPRGQYGALAKNIQYFGAGTRLSVL.

This clone showed up just once. The CDR3 DNA reads as TGTGCCAGCAGCCAATTCGGCCGACTTGCGAGTGAGCAGTTCTTC. Encoded protein: CASSQFGRLASEQFF. J is TRBJ2-1 and V is TRBV4-2; D gene unclear. The CDR3 has 15 residues. The ends were cut back, 2 bases at V and 9 bases at J, with 17 bases in the middle. Per the germline V gene, CDR1 is LGHNA and CDR2 is YNFKEQ.

This rearrangement joins TRBV7-8 to TRBJ2-6, with D tentatively TRBD2 (6 bases). The germline V gene encodes CDR1 SGHVS and CDR2 FQNEAQ. This CDR3 has 15 amino acids. V lost 4 bases, J lost 2 bases, and 9 bases lay in between. This CDR3 is CASSSGVPGANVLTF. CDR3 sequence (DNA): TGTGCCAGCAGCTCGGGGGTGCCTGGGGCCAACGTCCTGACTTTC.

The chain combines TRBV5-1 with TRBJ2-5; weak D call: TRBD1 (7 bases). Trimming removed 6 bases from V and 2 bases from J, with 11 bases in between. Per germline, CDR1 SGHRS and CDR2 YFSETQ. The CDR3 is made up of 13 amino acids. The CDR3 here is CASTQGGQETQYF. The DNA for the CDR3 is TGCGCCAGCACCCAGGGGGGTCAAGAGACCCAGTACTTC.